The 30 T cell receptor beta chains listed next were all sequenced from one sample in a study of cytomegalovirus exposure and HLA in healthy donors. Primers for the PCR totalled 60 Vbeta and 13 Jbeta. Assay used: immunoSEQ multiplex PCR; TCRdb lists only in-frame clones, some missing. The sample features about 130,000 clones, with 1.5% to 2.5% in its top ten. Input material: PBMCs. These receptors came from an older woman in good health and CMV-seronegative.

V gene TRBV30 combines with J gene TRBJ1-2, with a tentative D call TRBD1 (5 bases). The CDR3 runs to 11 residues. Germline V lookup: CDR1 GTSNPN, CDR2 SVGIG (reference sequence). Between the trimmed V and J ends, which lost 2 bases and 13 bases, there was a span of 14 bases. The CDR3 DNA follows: TGTGCCTGGAGTACCGGGGGTCCTCGCACCTTC. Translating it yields CAWSTGGPRTF.

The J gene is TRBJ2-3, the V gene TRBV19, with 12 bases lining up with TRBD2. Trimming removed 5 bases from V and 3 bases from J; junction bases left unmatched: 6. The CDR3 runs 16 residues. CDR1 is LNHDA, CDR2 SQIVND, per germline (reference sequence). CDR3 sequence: CASSLAGGLGTDTQYF. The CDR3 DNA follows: TGTGCCAGTAGTCTAGCGGGAGGGTTGGGTACAGATACGCAGTATTTT.

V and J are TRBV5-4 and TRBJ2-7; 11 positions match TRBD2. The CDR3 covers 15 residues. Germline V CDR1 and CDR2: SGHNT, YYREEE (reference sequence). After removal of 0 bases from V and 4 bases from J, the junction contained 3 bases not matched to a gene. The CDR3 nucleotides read TGTGCCAGCAGCTTGGATAGCGGGAGGGGTTACGAGCAGTACTTC. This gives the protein CASSLDSGRGYEQYF.

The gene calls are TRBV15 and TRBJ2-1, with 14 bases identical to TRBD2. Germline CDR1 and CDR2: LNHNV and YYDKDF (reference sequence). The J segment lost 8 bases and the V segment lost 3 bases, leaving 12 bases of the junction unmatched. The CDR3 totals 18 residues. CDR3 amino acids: CATSSLPGTSGSSDEQFF. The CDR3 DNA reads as TGTGCCACCAGCAGTCTACCCGGGACTAGCGGGAGTAGCGATGAGCAGTTCTTC. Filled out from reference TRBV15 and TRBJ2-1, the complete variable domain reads DAMVIQNPRYQVTQFGKPVTLSCSQTLNHNVMYWYQQKSSQAPKLLFHYYDKDFNNEADTPDNFQSRRPNTSFCFLDIRSPGLGDTAMYLCATSSLPGTSGSSDEQFFGPGTRLTVL.

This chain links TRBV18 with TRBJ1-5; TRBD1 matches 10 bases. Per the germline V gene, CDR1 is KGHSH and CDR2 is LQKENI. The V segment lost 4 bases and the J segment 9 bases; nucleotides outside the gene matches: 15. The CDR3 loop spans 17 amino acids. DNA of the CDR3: TGTGCCAGCTCACAGAGGGGACAGGGGACGAGTACTTGGCCCCAGCATTTT. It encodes CASSQRGQGTSTWPQHF.

The CDR3 sequence: CATSSPYIAGGEETQYF. DNA of the CDR3: TGTGCCACCAGCAGCCCGTATATAGCGGGAGGGGAAGAGACCCAGTACTTC. The V call is TRBV15, the J call TRBJ2-5; TRBD2 agrees at 11 bases. V was pared by 3 bases and J by 3 bases, with 9 bases of the junction left unmatched. The germline CDR1 and CDR2 sequences are LNHNV and YYDKDF (reference sequence). The CDR3 runs to 17 residues. Looking up the rest from reference TRBV15 and TRBJ2-5 gives the full variable domain: DAMVIQNPRYQVTQFGKPVTLSCSQTLNHNVMYWYQQKSSQAPKLLFHYYDKDFNNEADTPDNFQSRRPNTSFCFLDIRSPGLGDTAMYLCATSSPYIAGGEETQYFGPGTRLLVL.

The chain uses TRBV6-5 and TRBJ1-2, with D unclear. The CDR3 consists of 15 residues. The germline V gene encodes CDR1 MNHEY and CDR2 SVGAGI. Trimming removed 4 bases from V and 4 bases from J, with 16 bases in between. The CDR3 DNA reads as TGTGCCAGCAGTTCCGAGGACGGGAAGACCTATGGCTACACCTTC. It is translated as CASSSEDGKTYGYTF.

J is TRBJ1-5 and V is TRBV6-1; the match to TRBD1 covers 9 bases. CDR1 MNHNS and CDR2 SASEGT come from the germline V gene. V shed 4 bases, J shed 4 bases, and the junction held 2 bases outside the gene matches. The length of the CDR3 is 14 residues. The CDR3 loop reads CASSGTGVNQPQHF. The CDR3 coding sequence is TGTGCCAGCAGTGGGACAGGGGTTAATCAGCCCCAGCATTTT.

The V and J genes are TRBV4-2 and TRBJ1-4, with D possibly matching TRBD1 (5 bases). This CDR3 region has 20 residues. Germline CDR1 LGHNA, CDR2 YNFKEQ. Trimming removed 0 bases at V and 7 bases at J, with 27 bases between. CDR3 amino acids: CASSQERTLGGEGYSEKLFF. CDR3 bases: TGTGCCAGCAGCCAAGAGCGGACTTTGGGGGGGGAGGGTTATAGTGAAAAACTGTTTTTT.

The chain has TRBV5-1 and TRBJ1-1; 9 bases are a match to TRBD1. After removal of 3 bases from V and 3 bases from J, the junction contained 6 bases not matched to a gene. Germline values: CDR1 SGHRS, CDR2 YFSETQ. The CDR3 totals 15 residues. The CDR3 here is CASSSEQGAYTEAFF. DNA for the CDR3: TGCGCCAGCAGCTCGGAACAGGGGGCGTACACTGAAGCTTTCTTT.

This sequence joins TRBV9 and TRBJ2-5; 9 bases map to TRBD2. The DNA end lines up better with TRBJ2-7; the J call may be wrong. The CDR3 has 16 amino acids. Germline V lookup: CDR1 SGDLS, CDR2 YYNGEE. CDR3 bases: TGTGCCAGCAGCGTGGGGCTAGCGGGATACTCCTACGAGCAGTACTTC. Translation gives CASSVGLAGYSYEQYF.

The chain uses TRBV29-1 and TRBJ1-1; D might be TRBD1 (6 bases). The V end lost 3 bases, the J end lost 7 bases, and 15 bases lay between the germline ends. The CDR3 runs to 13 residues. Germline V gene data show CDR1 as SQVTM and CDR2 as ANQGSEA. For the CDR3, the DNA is TGCAGCGTTGACAGGGGCGGTTCGAGTGAAGCTTTCTTT. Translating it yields CSVDRGGSSEAFF.

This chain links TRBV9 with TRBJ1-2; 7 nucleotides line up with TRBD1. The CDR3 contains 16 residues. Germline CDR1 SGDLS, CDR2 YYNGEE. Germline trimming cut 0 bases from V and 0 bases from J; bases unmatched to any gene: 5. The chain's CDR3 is CASSVERTGANYGYTF. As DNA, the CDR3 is TGTGCCAGCAGCGTAGAGAGGACAGGAGCTAACTATGGCTACACCTTC.

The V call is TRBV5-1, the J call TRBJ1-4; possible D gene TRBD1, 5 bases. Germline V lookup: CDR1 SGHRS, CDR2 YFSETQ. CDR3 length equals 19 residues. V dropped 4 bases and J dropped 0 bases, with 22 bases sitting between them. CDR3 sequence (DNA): TGCGCCAGCAGCGCGAAAAGGGGCCCAGTCTCCGCAACTAATGAAAAACTGTTTTTT. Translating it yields CASSAKRGPVSATNEKLFF. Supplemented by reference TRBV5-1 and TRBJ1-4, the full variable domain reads KAGVTQTPRYLIKTRGQQVTLSCSPISGHRSVSWYQQTPGQGLQFLFEYFSETQRNKGNFPGRFSGRQFSNSRSEMNVSTLELGDSALYLCASSAKRGPVSATNEKLFFGSGTQLSVL.

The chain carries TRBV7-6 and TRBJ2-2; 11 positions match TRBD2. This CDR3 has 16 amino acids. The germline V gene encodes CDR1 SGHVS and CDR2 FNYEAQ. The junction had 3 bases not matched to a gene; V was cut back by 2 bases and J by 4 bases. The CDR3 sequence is CASSLNLAGGTGELFF. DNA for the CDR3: TGTGCCAGCAGCTTAAATCTAGCGGGGGGCACCGGGGAGCTGTTTTTT.

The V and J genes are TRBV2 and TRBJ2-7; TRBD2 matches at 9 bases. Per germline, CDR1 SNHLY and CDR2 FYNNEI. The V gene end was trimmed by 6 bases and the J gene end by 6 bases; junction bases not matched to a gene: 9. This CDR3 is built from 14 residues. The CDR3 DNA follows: TGTGCCAGCAGAAGTCGGACTAGCGTGTTCGAGCAGTACTTC. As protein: CASRSRTSVFEQYF.

The CDR3 sequence is CASSFRQGYGYTF. The CDR3 DNA sequence: TGTGCCAGCAGTTTCAGACAGGGGTATGGCTACACCTTC. This rearrangement joins TRBV27 to TRBJ1-2, with 8 bases matching TRBD1. CDR3 size: 13 residues. After removal of 3 bases from V and 5 bases from J, the junction contained 2 bases not matched to a gene. From germline, CDR1 is MNHEY and CDR2 SMNVEV (reference sequence).

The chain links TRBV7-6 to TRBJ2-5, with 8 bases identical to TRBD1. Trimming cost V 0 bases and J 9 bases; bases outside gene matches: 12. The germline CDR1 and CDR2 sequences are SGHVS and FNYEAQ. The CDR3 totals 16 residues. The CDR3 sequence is CASSLAQGATPVAQYF. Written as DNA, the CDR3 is TGTGCCAGCAGCTTAGCGCAGGGGGCCACACCCGTGGCCCAGTACTTC. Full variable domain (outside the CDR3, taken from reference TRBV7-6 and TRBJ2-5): GAGVSQSPRYKVTKRGQDVALRCDPISGHVSLYWYRQALGQGPEFLTYFNYEAQQDKSGLPNDRFSAERPEGSISTLTIQRTEQRDSAMYRCASSLAQGATPVAQYFGPGTRLLVL.

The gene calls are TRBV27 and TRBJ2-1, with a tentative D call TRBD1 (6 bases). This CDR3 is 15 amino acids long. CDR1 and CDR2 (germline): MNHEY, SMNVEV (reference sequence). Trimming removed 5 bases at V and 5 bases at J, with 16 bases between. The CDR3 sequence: CASSPWGLGDNEQFF. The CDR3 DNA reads TGTGCCAGCAGTCCCTGGGGGCTGGGGGACAATGAGCAGTTCTTC.

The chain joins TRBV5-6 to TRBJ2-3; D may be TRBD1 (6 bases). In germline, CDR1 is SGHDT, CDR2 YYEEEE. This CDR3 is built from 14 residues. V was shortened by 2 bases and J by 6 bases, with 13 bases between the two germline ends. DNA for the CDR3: TGTGCCAGCAGCTTACAGGGTGCCGGGGATACGCAGTATTTT. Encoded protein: CASSLQGAGDTQYF. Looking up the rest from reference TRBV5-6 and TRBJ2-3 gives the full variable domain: DAGVTQSPTHLIKTRGQQVTLRCSPKSGHDTVSWYQQALGQGPQFIFQYYEEEERQRGNFPDRFSGHQFPNYSSELNVNALLLGDSALYLCASSLQGAGDTQYFGPGTRLTVL.

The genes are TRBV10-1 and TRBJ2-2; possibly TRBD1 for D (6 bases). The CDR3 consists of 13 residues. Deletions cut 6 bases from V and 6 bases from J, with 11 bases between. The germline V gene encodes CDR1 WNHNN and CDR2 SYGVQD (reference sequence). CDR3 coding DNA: TGCGCCAGCAGCACAGGGTTTGCCGGGGAGCTGTTTTTT. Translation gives CASSTGFAGELFF.

CDR3 sequence: CASSQGAHEQYF. CDR3 nucleotide sequence: TGTGCCAGCAGCCAGGGGGCCCACGAGCAGTACTTC. The V gene is TRBV14, the J gene TRBJ2-7; a weak D match, TRBD1 (6 bases). The length of the CDR3 is 12 residues. Germline loops: CDR1 SGHDN, CDR2 FVKESK. The V gene lost 3 bases and the J gene lost 5 bases, with 8 bases spanning the gap.

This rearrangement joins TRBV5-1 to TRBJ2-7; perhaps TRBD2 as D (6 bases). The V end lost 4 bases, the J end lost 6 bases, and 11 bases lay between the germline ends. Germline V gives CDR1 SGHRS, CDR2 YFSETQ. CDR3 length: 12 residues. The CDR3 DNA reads TGCGCCAGCAGCGAGGGACTGCCCGAGCAGTACTTC. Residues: CASSEGLPEQYF.

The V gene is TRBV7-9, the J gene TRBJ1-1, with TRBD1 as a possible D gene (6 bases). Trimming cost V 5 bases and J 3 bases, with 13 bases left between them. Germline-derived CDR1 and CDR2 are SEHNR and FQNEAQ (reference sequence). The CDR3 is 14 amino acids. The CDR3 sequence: CASSPGQIYTEAFF. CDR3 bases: TGTGCCAGCAGCCCCGGACAGATCTACACTGAAGCTTTCTTT.

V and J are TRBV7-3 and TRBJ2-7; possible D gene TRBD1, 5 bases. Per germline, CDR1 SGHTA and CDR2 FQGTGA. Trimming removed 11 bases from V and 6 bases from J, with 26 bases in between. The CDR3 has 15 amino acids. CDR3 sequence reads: CAGQGEIPFVCEQYF. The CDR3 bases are TGTGCCGGCCAAGGGGAAATCCCGTTCGTGTGCGAGCAGTACTTC.

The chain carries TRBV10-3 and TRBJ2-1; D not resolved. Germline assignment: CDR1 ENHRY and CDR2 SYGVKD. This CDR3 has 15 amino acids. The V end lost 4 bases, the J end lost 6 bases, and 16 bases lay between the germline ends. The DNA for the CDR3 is TGTGCCATCAGTGGGTACGGTACCAGACTCAATGAGCAGTTCTTC. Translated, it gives CAISGYGTRLNEQFF.

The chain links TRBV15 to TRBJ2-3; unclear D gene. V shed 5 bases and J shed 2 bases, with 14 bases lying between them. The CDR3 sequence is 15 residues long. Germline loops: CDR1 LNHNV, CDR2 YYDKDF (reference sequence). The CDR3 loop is CATSRSSPPTDTQYF. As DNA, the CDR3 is TGTGCCACCAGCCGGTCGTCTCCCCCCACAGATACGCAGTATTTT.

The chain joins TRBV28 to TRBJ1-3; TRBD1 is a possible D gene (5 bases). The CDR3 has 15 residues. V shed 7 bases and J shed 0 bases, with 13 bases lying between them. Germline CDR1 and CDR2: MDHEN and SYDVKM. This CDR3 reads CASTIQGFSGNTIYF. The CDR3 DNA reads TGTGCCAGCACCATTCAGGGTTTCTCTGGAAACACCATATATTTT.

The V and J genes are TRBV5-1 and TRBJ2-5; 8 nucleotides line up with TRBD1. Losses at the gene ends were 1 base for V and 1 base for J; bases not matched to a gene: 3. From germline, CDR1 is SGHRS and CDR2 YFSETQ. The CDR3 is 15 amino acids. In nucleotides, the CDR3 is TGCGCCAGCAGCTTGCGAACAGGGGGCCAAGAGACCCAGTACTTC. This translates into CASSLRTGGQETQYF.

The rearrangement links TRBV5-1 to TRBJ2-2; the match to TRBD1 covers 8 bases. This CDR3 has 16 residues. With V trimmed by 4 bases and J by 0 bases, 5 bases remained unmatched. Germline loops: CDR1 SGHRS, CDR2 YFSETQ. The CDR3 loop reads CASSLGTGPNTGELFF. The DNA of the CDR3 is TGCGCCAGCAGCCTTGGGACAGGTCCGAACACCGGGGAGCTGTTTTTT.